This TCR beta chain appears in the sequencing data of a study of vaccination and CD4 T cells after COVID-19. Study-level points and caveats: Convalescent patients gained a median 86.3% of their reactive clones only post-vaccination.

V lost 2 bases and J 4 bases, leaving 11 bases between the germline ends. Germline CDR1 reads MNHEY; CDR2 reads SVGAGI. The CDR3 extends over 14 amino acids. Sample treatment: approximately 10-day PBMC culture with coronavirus spike peptide pools or control peptides (ViraFEST assay). ViraFEST grew antigen-specific T cells using peptide pools, then sequenced TCRs. Positive PCR dates spanned March to December 2020, predating US Alpha, Beta and Delta variants. For this clonotype: The antigen is unknown.

Sequencing of cultured CD4+ T cell DNA used the Oncomine TCR Beta short-read assay. TCRdb re-called the PCR reads with MiXCR, one entry per CDR3 protein. The sample holds around 20,000 distinct CDR3 sequences, under 60% seen once. The origin of this receptor is a human donor who had recovered from COVID-19. The material sequenced was CD4+ T cells from blood, cultured in vitro, taken after SARS-CoV-2 vaccination. The rearrangement uses TRBV6-5 and TRBJ1-1, with unresolved D. This CDR3 reads CASSYAGRSTEAFF. The CDR3 nucleotides are TGTGCCAGCAGTTACGCGGGAAGAAGCACTGAAGCTTTCTTT.